There are a few counts of the clone carrying this TCR beta chain. Antigen specificity is unknown. The time point: baseline pretreatment blood. The sample's treatment: 15 Gy SBRT to primary tumor, nephrectomy 4 weeks later. This sample is drawn from a study of radiation and T cells in renal cell carcinoma. At the level of the study: Nephrectomy followed 15 Gy stereotactic body radiation by 4 weeks.

This CDR3 spans 17 amino acids. The V end was cut by 5 bases, the J end by 0 bases, with 19 bases between. CDR1 and CDR2 from the germline V gene are LGHNA and YNFKEQ. General study results and limits: Top tumor clonotypes rose in blood 2 weeks post-radiation, then contracted.

Clones were read by immunoSEQ multiplex PCR, and TCRdb kept only the in-frame ones, dropping some. The sample includes approximately 120,000 clones, roughly 80% of them seen just once. This clonotype was sampled from a woman aged 55-70 years with renal cell carcinoma. The chain has TRBV4-2 and TRBJ1-1, with a possible D match to TRBD1 (5 bases). This material consisted of blood, taken from a patient whose treatment included radiotherapy and nephrectomy. The CDR3 protein is CASSYARSGWMNTEAFF. CDR3 sequence (DNA): TGTGCCAGCAGCTATGCGCGGTCAGGGTGGATGAACACTGAAGCTTTCTTT.